This TCR beta chain comes out of a study of T cell repertoires in cytomegalovirus infection (dated by TCRdb to between 2018 and 2021). About the full investigation: Peptide stimulations targeted recently identified HLA-C-restricted CMV epitopes, whose presentation resists viral immunomodulation, together with well-studied HLA-B-restricted epitopes. Donor HLA type was relevant to the analysis, as public TCR beta signatures indicated carriage of CMV infection together with the matching HLA type. Findings and caveats that apply to the study as a whole: The ex vivo response was dominated by HLA-C-restricted CMV-specific TCR beta clonotypes, and the single most frequent clonotype in two of eight donors was supplied by these HLA-C-restricted clonotypes. In both this cohort and an independent cohort of several hundred donors, the cumulative frequency of public TCR beta family members distinguished carriers of CMV infection plus the relevant HLA type.

The treatment or condition label, read with the paper, signifies: in vitro stimulation with specific CMV peptide epitopes to enrich CMV-specific T cells. CDR1 and CDR2, looked up from the germline V gene, are SGHTA and FQGNSA. Deletion took 1 base off V and 0 bases off J, with a span of 13 bases between the germline ends. Spanning cysteine to phenylalanine, the CDR3 consists of 18 amino acids. Solely the CDR3 DNA is kept, with 54 bases framed from the first base. Data came from an Illumina HiSeq 1500. TCRdb handled the public reads itself, with Q25 trimming in fastp and clone calling in MiXCR, and kept productive beta chains. Rows are unified per CDR3 protein, each entry keeping the most common DNA and genes. This sample lists about 360,000 distinct CDR3 sequences; about 35% were detected once. In total, the top ten clones hold roughly 12% of the sample. With regard to this clonotype: Its antigen specificity is not known. Per-nucleotide qualities are absent, and no much larger clonotype sits a single base away.

The clonotype originates from a human donor in good health (CMV status not recorded). Some clones in this sample may be carry-over from other donors' samples. The sequence links TRBV7-2 to TRBJ2-6, with a weak D call of TRBD1 (5 bases match). This specimen was cultured PBMCs, taken from culture after CMV antigen stimulation. The DNA is TGTGCCAGCAGCTTAGAGGCAGGGCCAAGCTCTGGGGCCAACGTCCTGACTTTC. This yields the protein CASSLEAGPSSGANVLTF.